This is a list of T cell receptor beta chains from one sample in a study of T-cell memory formation after mild COVID-19. Each CDR3 protein gets one entry after TCRdb re-called the 5' RACE reads with MiXCR. The sample holds around 250,000 distinct CDR3 sequences, 16% seen once. Sequenced material: PBMCs or a T cell subset sorted from them (not recorded which). These receptors were obtained from a man between 18 and 35 years old who had mild COVID-19 (a few samples of this study predate the infection). Cell type and time point are not known. Each CDR3 is given with its conserved first and last residue. Each record gives: CDR3 DNA, CDR3 protein, D gene, clone size, V gene, J gene. D genes are given only for firm matches. For some rows the clone size is stated as once, few or many, or as a class when expanded; others skip it.

cdr3_nt: TGCAGTGCTAGAAAGCCGTCGGCTAATGAAAAACTGTTTTTT
cdr3_aa: CSARKPSANEKLFF
d_call: -
clone_size: -
v_call: TRBV20-1
j_call: TRBJ1-4

cdr3_nt: TGTGCCAGCAGCGCCCTAGGGGAGAGCACAGATACGCAGTATTTT
cdr3_aa: CASSALGESTDTQYF
d_call: -
clone_size: -
v_call: TRBV7-3
j_call: TRBJ2-3

cdr3_nt: TGTGCCAGCAGCCTGTTTGGGGGTGAGGAGACCCAGTACTTC
cdr3_aa: CASSLFGGEETQYF
d_call: -
clone_size: few
v_call: TRBV3-1
j_call: TRBJ2-5

cdr3_nt: TGTGCCAGCAGAACACAGGGAGGCGCCAATCAGCCCCAGCATTTT
cdr3_aa: CASRTQGGANQPQHF
d_call: -
clone_size: -
v_call: TRBV6-6
j_call: TRBJ1-5

cdr3_nt: TGCGCCAGCAGCCATATACAGGGGGCGGATGGCTACACCTTC
cdr3_aa: CASSHIQGADGYTF
d_call: TRBD1
clone_size: -
v_call: TRBV4-1
j_call: TRBJ1-2

cdr3_nt: TGTGCCAGCAGCTTGGGACAGGGGGCGGAAAACATTCAGTACTTC
cdr3_aa: CASSLGQGAENIQYF
d_call: TRBD1
clone_size: few
v_call: TRBV7-9
j_call: TRBJ2-4

cdr3_nt: TGTGCCAGCTCCAGCCGTAGGGACACCATATATTTT
cdr3_aa: CASSSRRDTIYF
d_call: -
clone_size: -
v_call: TRBV7-9
j_call: TRBJ1-3

cdr3_nt: TGCGCCACTAGGGGTTCTGGATACGAGCAGTACTTC
cdr3_aa: CATRGSGYEQYF
d_call: -
clone_size: few
v_call: TRBV5-1
j_call: TRBJ2-7

cdr3_nt: TGCGCCAGCAGCTTGTGGGCAGCCTCCTACGAGCAGTACTTC
cdr3_aa: CASSLWAASYEQYF
d_call: -
clone_size: many
v_call: TRBV5-1
j_call: TRBJ2-7

cdr3_nt: TGTGCCAGCAGTATCCATCCCAAAAACATTCAGTACTTC
cdr3_aa: CASSIHPKNIQYF
d_call: -
clone_size: few
v_call: TRBV2
j_call: TRBJ2-4

cdr3_nt: TGTGCCAGCAGTCCGGGGGAGGGGGGCCAGTACTTC
cdr3_aa: CASSPGEGGQYF
d_call: -
clone_size: few
v_call: TRBV27
j_call: TRBJ2-5

cdr3_nt: TGTGCCAGCAGCTTAACCGGGACAACTAACACTGAAGCTTTCTTT
cdr3_aa: CASSLTGTTNTEAFF
d_call: -
clone_size: -
v_call: TRBV7-3
j_call: TRBJ1-1

cdr3_nt: TGTGCCAGCAGCTATGATTGGGACCCCGTCTCCACAGATACGCAGTATTTT
cdr3_aa: CASSYDWDPVSTDTQYF
d_call: -
clone_size: -
v_call: TRBV12-3/TRBV12-4
j_call: TRBJ2-3

cdr3_nt: TGCAGTGCTCTGACACCTAATTCACCCCTCCACTTT
cdr3_aa: CSALTPNSPLHF
d_call: -
clone_size: -
v_call: TRBV20-1
j_call: TRBJ1-6

cdr3_nt: TGTGCCAGCAGCCAAGACTGGGTGAAGCCTTACTCTGGGGCCAACGTCCTGACTTTC
cdr3_aa: CASSQDWVKPYSGANVLTF
d_call: -
clone_size: -
v_call: TRBV4-2
j_call: TRBJ2-6

cdr3_nt: TGTGCCAGCAGCCGATTAGCGGGGGTTTCCCACAATGAGCAGTTCTTC
cdr3_aa: CASSRLAGVSHNEQFF
d_call: TRBD2
clone_size: -
v_call: TRBV4-2
j_call: TRBJ2-1